There are many counts of the clone carrying this TCR beta chain. The cDNA was generated by 5'RACE with 10-nucleotide random UMIs. Every sequencing run returned over 190 million TCR-beta sequences, which were derived from 15-18 subjects. From the 5' RACE reads, TCRdb called clonotypes with MiXCR, one entry per CDR3 protein. The data show 30,000 to 40,000 distinct CDR3 sequences, about 3.8% seen once. The data originate from a study of neurological immune-mediated disorders. The unsorted libraries were generated from a total of 2 million PBMCs, which had been stored in RNAlater at -80 C. The receptor's source is a man aged 25-45 years with multiple sclerosis. Sequenced material: PBMCs.

CDR3 DNA: TGCAGTGCTAGTTCACGAGGATCTGGAAACACCATATATTTT. This translates into CSASSRGSGNTIYF. The chain employs TRBV20-1 and TRBJ1-3; D remains ambiguous. This CDR3 comprises 14 residues. The V gene lost 3 bases and the J gene lost 1 base, with 10 bases spanning the gap. From germline, CDR1 is DFQATT and CDR2 SNEGSKA (reference sequence).